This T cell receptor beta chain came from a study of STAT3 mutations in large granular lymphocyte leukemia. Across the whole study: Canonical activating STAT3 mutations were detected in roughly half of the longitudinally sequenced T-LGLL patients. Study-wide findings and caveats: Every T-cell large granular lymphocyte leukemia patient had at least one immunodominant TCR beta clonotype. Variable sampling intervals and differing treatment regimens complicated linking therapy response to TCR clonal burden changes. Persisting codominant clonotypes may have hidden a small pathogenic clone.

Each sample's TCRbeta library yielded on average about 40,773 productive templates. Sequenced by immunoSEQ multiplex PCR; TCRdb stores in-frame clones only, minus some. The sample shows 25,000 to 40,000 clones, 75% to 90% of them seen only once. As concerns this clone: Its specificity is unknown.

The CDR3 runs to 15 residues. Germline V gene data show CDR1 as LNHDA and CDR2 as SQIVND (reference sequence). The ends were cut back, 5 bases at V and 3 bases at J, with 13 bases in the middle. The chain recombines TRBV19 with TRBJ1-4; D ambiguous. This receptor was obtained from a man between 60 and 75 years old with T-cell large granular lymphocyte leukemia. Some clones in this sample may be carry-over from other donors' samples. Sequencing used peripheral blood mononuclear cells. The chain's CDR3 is CASSVARGPNEKLFF. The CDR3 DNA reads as TGTGCCAGTAGTGTCGCTCGAGGCCCTAATGAAAAACTGTTTTTT.